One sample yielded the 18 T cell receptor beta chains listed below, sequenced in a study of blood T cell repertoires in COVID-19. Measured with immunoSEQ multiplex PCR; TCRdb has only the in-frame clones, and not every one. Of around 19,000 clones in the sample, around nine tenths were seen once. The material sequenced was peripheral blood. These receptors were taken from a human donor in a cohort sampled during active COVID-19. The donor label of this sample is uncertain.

The CDR3 DNA reads as TGTGCCAGCAGCCTGACAGGGGGGGACACTGAAGCTTTCTTT. It translates to CASSLTGGDTEAFF. This rearrangement joins TRBV7-3 to TRBJ1-1, with 9 bases fitting TRBD1. Germline CDR1 reads SGHTA; CDR2 reads FQGTGA. This CDR3 comprises 14 residues. V dropped 5 bases and J dropped 3; count of bases not matched to a gene: 4.

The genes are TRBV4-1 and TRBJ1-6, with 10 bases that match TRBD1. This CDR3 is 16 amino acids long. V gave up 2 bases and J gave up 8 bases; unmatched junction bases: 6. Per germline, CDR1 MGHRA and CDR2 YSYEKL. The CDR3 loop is CASSQIRDRGDSPLHF. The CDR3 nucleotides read TGCGCCAGCAGCCAAATCCGGGACAGGGGCGATTCACCCCTCCACTTT.

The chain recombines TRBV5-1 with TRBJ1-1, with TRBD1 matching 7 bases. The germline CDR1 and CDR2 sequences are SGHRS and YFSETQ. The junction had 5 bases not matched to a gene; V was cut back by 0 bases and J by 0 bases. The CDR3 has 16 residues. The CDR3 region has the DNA TGCGCCAGCAGCTTGGGTATAGGGGGCATGAACACTGAAGCTTTCTTT. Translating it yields CASSLGIGGMNTEAFF.

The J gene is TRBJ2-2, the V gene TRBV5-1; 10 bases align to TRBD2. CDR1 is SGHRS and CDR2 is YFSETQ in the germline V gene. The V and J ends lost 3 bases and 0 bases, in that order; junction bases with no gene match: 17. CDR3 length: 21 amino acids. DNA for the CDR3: TGCGCCAGCAGCTACCCACGAGGGAAAATAGCGGGAGGAACGAACACCGGGGAGCTGTTTTTT. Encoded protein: CASSYPRGKIAGGTNTGELFF.

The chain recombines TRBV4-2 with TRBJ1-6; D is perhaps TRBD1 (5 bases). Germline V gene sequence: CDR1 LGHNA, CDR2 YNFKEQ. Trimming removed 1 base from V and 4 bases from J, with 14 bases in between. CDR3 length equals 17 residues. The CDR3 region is CASSQVRAGTYNSPLHF. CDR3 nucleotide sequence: TGTGCCAGCAGCCAAGTTAGGGCAGGGACTTATAATTCACCCCTCCACTTT.

The CDR3 coding sequence is TGTGCCAGCAGCCCAAGTAGCGGGGGCTACACCTTC. Protein: CASSPSSGGYTF. The chain has TRBV5-5 and TRBJ1-2; no clear D. This CDR3 is built from 12 residues. The germline gives CDR1 SGHKS, CDR2 YYEKEE (reference sequence). V lost 4 bases, J lost 8 bases, and 12 bases lay in between.

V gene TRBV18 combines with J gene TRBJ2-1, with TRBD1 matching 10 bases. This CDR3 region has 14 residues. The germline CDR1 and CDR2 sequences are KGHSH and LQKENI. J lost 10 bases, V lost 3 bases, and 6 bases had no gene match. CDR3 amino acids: CASSPGTGVWEQFF. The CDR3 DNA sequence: TGTGCCAGCTCACCCGGGACAGGGGTTTGGGAGCAGTTCTTC. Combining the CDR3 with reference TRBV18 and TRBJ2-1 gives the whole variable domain NAGVMQNPRHLVRRRGQEARLRCSPMKGHSHVYWYRQLPEEGLKFMVYLQKENIIDESGMPKERFSAEFPKEGPSILRIQQVVRGDSAAYFCASSPGTGVWEQFFGPGTRLTVL.

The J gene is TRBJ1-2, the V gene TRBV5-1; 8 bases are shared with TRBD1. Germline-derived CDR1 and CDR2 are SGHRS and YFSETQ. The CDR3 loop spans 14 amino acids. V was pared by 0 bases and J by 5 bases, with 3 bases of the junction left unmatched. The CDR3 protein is CASSLEDRAYGYTF. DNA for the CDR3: TGCGCCAGCAGCTTGGAGGACAGGGCTTATGGCTACACCTTC.

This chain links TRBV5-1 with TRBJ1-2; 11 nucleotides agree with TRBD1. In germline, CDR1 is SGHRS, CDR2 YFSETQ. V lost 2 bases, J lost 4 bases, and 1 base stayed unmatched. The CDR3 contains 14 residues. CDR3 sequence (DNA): TGCGCCAGCAGCTTTGGGACAGGGGGCTATGGCTACACCTTC. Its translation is CASSFGTGGYGYTF.

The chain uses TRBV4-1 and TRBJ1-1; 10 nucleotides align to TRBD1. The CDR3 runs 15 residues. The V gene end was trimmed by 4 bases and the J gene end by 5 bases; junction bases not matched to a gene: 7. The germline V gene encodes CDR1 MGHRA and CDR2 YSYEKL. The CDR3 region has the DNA TGCGCCAGCAGCCCCGGCCGGACAGGGGGTACTGAAGCTTTCTTT. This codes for CASSPGRTGGTEAFF.

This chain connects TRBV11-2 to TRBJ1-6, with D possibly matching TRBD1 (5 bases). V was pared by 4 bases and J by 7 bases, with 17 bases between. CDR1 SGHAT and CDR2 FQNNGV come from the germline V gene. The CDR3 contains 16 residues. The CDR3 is CASSSGRGAGNSPLHF. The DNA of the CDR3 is TGTGCCAGCAGCTCCGGTAGAGGGGCGGGGAATTCACCCCTCCACTTT.

CDR3 nucleotide sequence: TGTGCCAGCAGTTTATTGGGGACAGGGGGAGGATACGAGCAGTACTTC. Its protein product is CASSLLGTGGGYEQYF. This chain links TRBV27 with TRBJ2-7; 11 nucleotides agree with TRBD1. The CDR3 sequence is 16 residues long. CDR1 and CDR2 (germline): MNHEY, SMNVEV (reference sequence). J gave up 4 bases and V 1 base, and 6 bases lay outside the gene matches.

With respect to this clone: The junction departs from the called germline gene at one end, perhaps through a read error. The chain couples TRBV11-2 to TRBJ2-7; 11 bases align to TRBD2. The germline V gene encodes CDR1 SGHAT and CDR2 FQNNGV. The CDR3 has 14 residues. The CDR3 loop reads CATSYGTSGEGQYF. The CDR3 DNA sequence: TGTGCCACCAGCTACGGGACTAGCGGCGAAGGGCAGTACTTC.

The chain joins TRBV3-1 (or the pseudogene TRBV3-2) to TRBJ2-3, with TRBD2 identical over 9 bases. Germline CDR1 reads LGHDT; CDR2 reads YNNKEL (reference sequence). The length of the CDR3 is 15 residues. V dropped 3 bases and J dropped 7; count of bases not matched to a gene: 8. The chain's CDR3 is CASSQISGSSNTQYF. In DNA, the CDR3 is TGTGCCAGCAGCCAGATTAGCGGGAGCTCGAATACGCAGTATTTT.

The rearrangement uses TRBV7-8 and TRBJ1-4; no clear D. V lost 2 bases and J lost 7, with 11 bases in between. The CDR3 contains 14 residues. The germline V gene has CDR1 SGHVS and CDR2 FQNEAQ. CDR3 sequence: CASSLTARGEKLFF. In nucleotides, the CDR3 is TGTGCCAGCAGCTTAACGGCGCGGGGTGAAAAACTGTTTTTT.

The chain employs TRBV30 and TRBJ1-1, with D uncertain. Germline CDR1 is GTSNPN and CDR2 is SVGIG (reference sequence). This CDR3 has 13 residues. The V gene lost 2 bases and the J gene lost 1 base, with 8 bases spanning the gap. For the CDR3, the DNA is TGTGCCTGGAGTCCCATGAGGAACACTGAAGCTTTCTTT. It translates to CAWSPMRNTEAFF.

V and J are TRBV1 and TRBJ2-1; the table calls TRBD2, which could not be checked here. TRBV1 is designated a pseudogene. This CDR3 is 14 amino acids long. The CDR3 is CTRLSCSSYNEQFF. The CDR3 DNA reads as TGCACCAGACTATCCTGCAGCTCCTACAATGAGCAGTTCTTC.

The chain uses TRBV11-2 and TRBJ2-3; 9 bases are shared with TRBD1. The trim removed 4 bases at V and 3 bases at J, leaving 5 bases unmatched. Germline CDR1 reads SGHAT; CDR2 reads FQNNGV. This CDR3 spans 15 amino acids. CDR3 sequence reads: CASSWLTGGTDTQYF. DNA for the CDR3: TGTGCCAGCAGCTGGTTGACAGGGGGTACAGATACGCAGTATTTT.